The 19 T cell receptor beta chains presented below share a single source sample, sequenced in a study of T cell responses to AZD1222 COVID-19 vaccine. The data were produced by immunoSEQ multiplex PCR, yet TCRdb's version contains in-frame clones alone and is incomplete. The sample carries about 57,000 clones, about 90% recorded once. The material was peripheral blood, obtained on day 0 of AZD1222 vaccination. The receptor set was obtained from an adult in good health.

The chain links TRBV25-1 to TRBJ1-2; possible D gene TRBD1, 5 bases. CDR3 length: 13 amino acids. Trimming cost V 3 bases and J 10 bases, with 15 bases left between them. Germline CDR1 and CDR2: MGHDK and SYGVNS. CDR3 in DNA: TGTGCCAGCAGTGAGGGGAGGGGTTGGCCCTACACCTTC. Translated, it gives CASSEGRGWPYTF.

This clone was detected once. V gene TRBV10-3 combines with J gene TRBJ1-1, with D perhaps matching TRBD1 (6 bases). Trimming removed 4 bases from V and 1 base from J, with 10 bases in between. The CDR3 length is 14 residues. In germline, CDR1 is ENHRY, CDR2 SYGVKD. CDR3 residues: CAISGVGGNTEAFF. The CDR3, as DNA: TGTGCCATCAGTGGGGTAGGGGGGAACACTGAAGCTTTCTTT.

The CDR3 DNA reads as TGTGCCAGCAGCCAGGGACTAGCCTTCACACTAGCCAAAAACATTCAGTACTTC. The encoded protein is CASSQGLAFTLAKNIQYF. V usage is TRBV3-1 (or the pseudogene TRBV3-2) and J usage is TRBJ2-4; 9 bases match TRBD2. Germline V gene lookup returns CDR1 LGHDT and CDR2 YNNKEL (reference sequence). The junction had 9 bases not matched to a gene; V was cut back by 3 bases and J by 0 bases. This CDR3 has 18 amino acids.

This clone has just a few counts. This chain uses TRBV2 with TRBJ1-2; 7 positions agree with TRBD1. J lost 2 bases, V lost 7 bases, and 16 bases had no gene match. CDR1 SNHLY and CDR2 FYNNEI come from the germline V gene. This CDR3 spans 17 amino acids. CDR3 bases: TGTGCCAGCACCCTGAGGTCCCAGACAGGGTCGAACTATGGCTACACCTTC. It is translated as CASTLRSQTGSNYGYTF. Full variable domain (outside the CDR3, taken from reference TRBV2 and TRBJ1-2): EPEVTQTPSHQVTQMGQEVILRCVPISNHLYFYWYRQILGQKVEFLVSFYNNEISEKSEIFDDQFSVERPDGSNFTLKIRSTKLEDSAMYFCASTLRSQTGSNYGYTFGSGTRLTVV.

The chain carries TRBV28 and TRBJ2-7; D remains unclear. Germline values: CDR1 MDHEN, CDR2 SYDVKM. The germline V and J ends were trimmed by 5 bases and 4 bases, with 21 bases remaining between them. This CDR3 region has 16 residues. The CDR3 DNA follows: TGTGCCAGCAGTCTCCTTGCCTTTGGGCCGGGTTACGAGCAGTACTTC. Protein sequence: CASSLLAFGPGYEQYF.

This chain connects TRBV30 to TRBJ1-2; TRBD1 matches at 7 bases. Germline trimming cut 7 bases from V and 11 bases from J; bases unmatched to any gene: 13. Germline CDR1 and CDR2: GTSNPN and SVGIG (reference sequence). There are 12 residues in the CDR3. CDR3 in DNA: TGTGCCTCGGCTGACAGGGCCTGGGGTTACACCTTC. It specifies CASADRAWGYTF.

The V gene is TRBV11-2, the J gene TRBJ1-2; weak D call: TRBD1 (6 bases). In germline, CDR1 is SGHAT, CDR2 FQNNGV. This CDR3 has 14 residues. V lost 0 bases and J lost 7, with 12 bases in between. The CDR3 here is CASSLEAGALGYTF. The CDR3 bases are TGTGCCAGCAGCTTAGAGGCAGGGGCTCTTGGCTACACCTTC.

V gene TRBV9 combines with J gene TRBJ2-3; D uncertain. The CDR3 is made up of 14 amino acids. Trimming left V 2 bases short and J 1 base short, with 8 bases between. Germline-derived CDR1 and CDR2 are SGDLS and YYNGEE. The CDR3 DNA is TGTGCCAGCAGCGTGAAACTTGGCACAGATACGCAGTATTTT. Protein sequence: CASSVKLGTDTQYF.

The gene calls are TRBV4-1 and TRBJ1-5; D perhaps matches TRBD1 (5 bases). The CDR3 extends over 18 amino acids. CDR1 and CDR2 (germline): MGHRA, YSYEKL. With 0 bases removed from V and 3 bases from J, the gap between germline ends came to 18 bases. CDR3 bases: TGCGCCAGCAGCCAAGAGAGGATCCGGGACCGCCTCAATCAGCCCCAGCATTTT. Residues: CASSQERIRDRLNQPQHF.

The chain uses TRBV19 and TRBJ2-1; no clear D. The germline gives CDR1 LNHDA, CDR2 SQIVND (reference sequence). The CDR3 consists of 14 residues. With 7 bases removed from V and 4 bases from J, the gap between germline ends came to 14 bases. CDR3 sequence (DNA): TGTGCCAGTAACGAAGGGCCAACGTACAATGAGCAGTTCTTC. This translates into CASNEGPTYNEQFF. Full variable domain (outside the CDR3, taken from reference TRBV19 and TRBJ2-1): DGGITQSPKYLFRKEGQNVTLSCEQNLNHDAMYWYRQDPGQGLRLIYYSQIVNDFQKGDIAEGYSVSREKKESFPLTVTSAQKNPTAFYLCASNEGPTYNEQFFGPGTRLTVL.

The chain employs TRBV2 and TRBJ2-1, with D perhaps matching TRBD2 (6 bases). Looked up from germline, CDR1 is SNHLY and CDR2 is FYNNEI. The germline V and J ends were trimmed by 3 bases and 3 bases, with 18 bases remaining between them. This CDR3 spans 17 amino acids. The CDR3 loop reads CASSDRIGTPYYNEQFF. The CDR3, as DNA: TGTGCCAGCAGTGATAGGATAGGGACTCCCTACTACAATGAGCAGTTCTTC.

V usage is TRBV21-1 and J usage is TRBJ2-7; the table's D call, TRBD2, was not checked against the DNA. TRBV21-1 is shown as a pseudogene. The CDR3 is 18 amino acids. In DNA form, the CDR3 reads TGTGCCAGCAGCAAATCGCATGTAGCGGGAGGGCTACTACACGAGCAGTACTTC. Its translation: CASSKSHVAGGLLHEQYF.

This chain joins TRBV9 and TRBJ1-1; maybe TRBD1 (6 bases). Germline V lookup: CDR1 SGDLS, CDR2 YYNGEE. The CDR3 spans 15 residues. Trimming shortened V by 3 bases and J by 3 bases, and 15 bases separated the two germline ends. For the CDR3, the DNA is TGTGCCAGCAGCGCTCAGGGGAGGGAAGACACTGAAGCTTTCTTT. Encoded protein: CASSAQGREDTEAFF.

The V gene is TRBV27, the J gene TRBJ1-5; D remains unclear. Germline V gives CDR1 MNHEY, CDR2 SMNVEV (reference sequence). V lost 2 bases to trimming and J lost 0 bases, with 8 bases between them. The CDR3 extends over 15 amino acids. CDR3 in amino acids: CASSLNPYSNQPQHF. The CDR3 bases are TGTGCCAGCAGTTTAAACCCGTATAGCAATCAGCCCCAGCATTTT.

This chain's CDR3 is CASSFFSNYEQYF. The CDR3 bases are TGTGCCAGCAGTTTTTTCTCTAACTACGAGCAGTACTTC. This rearrangement joins TRBV28 to TRBJ2-7; D is unresolved. This CDR3 comprises 13 residues. CDR1 and CDR2 (germline): MDHEN, SYDVKM. V was trimmed by 3 bases and J by 3 bases, leaving 9 bases between them.

The chain employs TRBV7-9 and TRBJ2-2, with 12 bases lining up with TRBD1. V lost 0 bases to trimming and J lost 2 bases; unmatched junction nucleotides: 1. There are 17 residues in the CDR3. Germline lookup yields CDR1 SEHNR and CDR2 FQNEAQ (reference sequence). The CDR3 coding sequence is TGTGCCAGCAGCTTAGCGGGACAGGGGGCTAACACCGGGGAGCTGTTTTTT. It specifies CASSLAGQGANTGELFF.

Comment on this clone: The sample carries other DNA sequences with the same CDR3. CDR3 loop: CASSQGLRGLALSRHSYNEQFF. CDR3 bases: TGTGCCAGCAGCCAAGGTCTTCGGGGACTAGCACTTTCCCGTCACTCCTACAATGAGCAGTTCTTC. V gene TRBV4-2 combines with J gene TRBJ2-1; 9 nucleotides align to TRBD2. The CDR3 consists of 22 residues. The germline V gene encodes CDR1 LGHNA and CDR2 YNFKEQ. V was pared by 1 base and J by 0 bases, with 19 bases of the junction left unmatched.

The chain couples TRBV27 to TRBJ1-1, with 8 bases that match TRBD1. The CDR3 is 15 residues long. The germline gives CDR1 MNHEY, CDR2 SMNVEV (reference sequence). J gave up 8 bases and V 6 bases, and 14 bases lay outside the gene matches. The CDR3 is CASRAPRGPTREAFF. The CDR3 DNA follows: TGTGCCAGCAGGGCCCCCAGGGGGCCCACTAGGGAAGCTTTCTTT.

The V gene is TRBV6-5, the J gene TRBJ2-5; D gene ambiguous. Germline CDR1 is MNHEY and CDR2 is SVGAGI. V gave up 2 bases and J gave up 2 bases, with 9 bases separating them. The CDR3 contains 14 residues. This CDR3 reads CASSYNSVQETQYF. The CDR3 DNA sequence: TGTGCCAGCAGTTACAATTCAGTTCAAGAGACCCAGTACTTC.